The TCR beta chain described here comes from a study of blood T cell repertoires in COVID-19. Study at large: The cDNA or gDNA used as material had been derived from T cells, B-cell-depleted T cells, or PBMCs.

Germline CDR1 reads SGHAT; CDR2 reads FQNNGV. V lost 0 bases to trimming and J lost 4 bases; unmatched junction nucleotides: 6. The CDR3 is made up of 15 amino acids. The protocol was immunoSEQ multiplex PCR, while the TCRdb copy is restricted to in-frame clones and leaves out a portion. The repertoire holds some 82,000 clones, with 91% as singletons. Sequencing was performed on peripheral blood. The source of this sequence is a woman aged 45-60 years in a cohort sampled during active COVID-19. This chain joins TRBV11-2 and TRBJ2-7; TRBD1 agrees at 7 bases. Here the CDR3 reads CASSLDVSTGYEQYF. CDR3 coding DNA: TGTGCCAGCAGCTTAGACGTCTCGACAGGGTACGAGCAGTACTTC.